The entry that follows covers one T cell receptor beta chain sequence. There is no known antigen for this receptor. No base-level quality is on record; no much larger clone is a single base apart. From its cysteine to its phenylalanine, the CDR3 spans 14 amino acids. Only CDR3 DNA is held: 42 bases, read in frame from base 1. The germline V end is reduced by 6 bases and the J end by 4 bases; junction bases left unmatched: 7. The germline V gene (reference sequence) yields MNHEY for CDR1 and SMNVEV for CDR2. Taken with the paper, the label for time point translates to: around 25 months on ibrutinib. Roughly 2.2 micrograms of genomic DNA were extracted from cryopreserved PBMCs for TCR beta library preparation. Longitudinal blood samples from CLL patients on ibrutinib monotherapy were analyzed using high-throughput TCR beta sequencing. The patients took part in an open-label, single-center phase 2 trial of ibrutinib monotherapy.

This record belongs to a study of cytotoxic CD8 clonotypes in ibrutinib-treated CLL listed by TCRdb under 2021. In the study overall: The cohort included about 15 treatment-naive and approximately eleven relapsed/refractory patients; 17 to 18 were IGHV unmutated. Responses were partial in roughly 25 patients and complete in 2; after median about 68 months follow-up, roughly 15 stayed in remission and approximately 12 progressed. Samples at response were collected after a median of around twelve months of treatment, with a range of roughly 6 to 40 months. An average of around 250,000 productive templates and 94,082 productive rearrangements was obtained per sample. Longitudinal samples were available for about 30% of the roughly 86 trial participants. Cryopreserved peripheral blood mononuclear cells were obtained before treatment, at response, and at either sustained remission or disease progression. All remission and progressive disease samples were collected while patients were still receiving ibrutinib.

General findings and caveats noted by the study authors: Public clonotypes were rare and either shrank or stayed stable during treatment, and the rise in clonality at ibrutinib response reflected expansion of private clonotypes. At ibrutinib response clonality went up, during sustained remission it held steady, and at progression it dropped back toward baseline. Baseline clonality exceeded that of age-matched healthy donors and correlated strongly with circulating CD8+ T-cell counts. Lymph node repertoires were not examined, and the timing of sampling was not matched between patients in sustained remission and those whose disease progressed.

The goal of deep resolution MiSeq sequencing was a depth between 1 in 1 million and 1 in 200,000 T cells, and coverage averaged 10x per clonotype. The immunoSEQ hsTCRB Kit was used to generate TCR beta libraries. In the source study's methods: The data were analyzed with ImmunoSEQ Analyzer and ImmunoSEQ Data Assistant, and V, D and J gene assignments followed IMGT definitions. Clonality, which ranges from 0 to 1, was calculated as one minus the normalized Shannon entropy of productive rearrangement frequencies. Public clonotype analysis was restricted to overrepresented clonotypes comprising at least 0.05% of each patient's repertoire. About a dozen age-matched healthy donor repertoires from immuneACCESS served as clonality controls. The immuneACCESS repertoire file appears here via TCRdb, limited to in-frame rearrangements. These files lack a portion of the clones; in checked studies, under half of the deficit traces to unresolved V genes, and the cause of the others is not known. The D gene and trimming were derived from the DNA, and the V and J assignments and clone size from that table. This sample has about 200,000 clones in its table, and around three quarters of those were observed once. The ten largest clonotypes hold around an eighth of the sample.

The receptor comes from a human donor with chronic lymphocytic leukemia. The chain is assembled from TRBV27 and TRBJ2-5, with TRBD2 matching 8 junction bases. The sequences come from PBMCs, collected after 24 months of ibrutinib treatment. The CDR3: CASRKVLAGETQYF. In nucleotides, the sequence is TGTGCCAGCAGAAAGGTGCTAGCGGGAGAGACCCAGTACTTC.